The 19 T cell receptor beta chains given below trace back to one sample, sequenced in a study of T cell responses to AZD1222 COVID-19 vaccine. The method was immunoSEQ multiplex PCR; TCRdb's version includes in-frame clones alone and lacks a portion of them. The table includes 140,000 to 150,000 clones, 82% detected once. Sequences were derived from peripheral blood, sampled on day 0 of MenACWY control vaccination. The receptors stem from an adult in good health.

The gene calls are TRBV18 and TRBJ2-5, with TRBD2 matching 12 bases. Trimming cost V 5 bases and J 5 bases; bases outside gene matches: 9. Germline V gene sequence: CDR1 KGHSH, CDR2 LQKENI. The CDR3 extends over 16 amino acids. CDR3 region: CASSGLAGTSGETQYF. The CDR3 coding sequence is TGTGCCAGCTCAGGACTAGCGGGGACCTCTGGCGAGACCCAGTACTTC.

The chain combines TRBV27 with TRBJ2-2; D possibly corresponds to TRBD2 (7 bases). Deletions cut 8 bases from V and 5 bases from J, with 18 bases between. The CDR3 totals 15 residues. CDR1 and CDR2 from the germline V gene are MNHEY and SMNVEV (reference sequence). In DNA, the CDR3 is TGTGCCAGCGGGAGACGGGGGGCCTTGACCGGGGAGCTGTTTTTT. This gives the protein CASGRRGALTGELFF.

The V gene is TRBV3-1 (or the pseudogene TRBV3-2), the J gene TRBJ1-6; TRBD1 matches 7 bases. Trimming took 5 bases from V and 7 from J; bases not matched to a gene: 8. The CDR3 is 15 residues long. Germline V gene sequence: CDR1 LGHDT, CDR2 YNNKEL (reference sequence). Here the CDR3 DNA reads TGTGCCAGCAGCAAAGCCGGGACAGAGAATTCACCCCTCCACTTT. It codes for CASSKAGTENSPLHF.

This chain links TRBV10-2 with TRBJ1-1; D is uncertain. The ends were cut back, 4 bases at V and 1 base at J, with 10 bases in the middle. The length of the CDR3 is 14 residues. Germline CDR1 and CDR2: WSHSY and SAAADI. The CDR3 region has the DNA TGCGCCAGCAGTGTGCAGGCGACGAACACTGAAGCTTTCTTT. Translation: CASSVQATNTEAFF.

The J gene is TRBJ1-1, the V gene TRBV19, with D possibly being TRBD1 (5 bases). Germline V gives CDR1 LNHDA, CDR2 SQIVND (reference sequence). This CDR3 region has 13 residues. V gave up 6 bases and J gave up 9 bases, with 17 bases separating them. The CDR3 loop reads CASSPKPGVQAFF. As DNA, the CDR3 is TGTGCCAGTAGCCCCAAGCCGGGGGTCCAAGCTTTCTTT.

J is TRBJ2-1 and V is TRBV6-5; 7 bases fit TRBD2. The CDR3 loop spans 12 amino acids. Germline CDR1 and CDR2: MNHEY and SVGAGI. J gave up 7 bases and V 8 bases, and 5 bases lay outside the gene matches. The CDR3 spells CASGDYPNEQFF. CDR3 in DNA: TGTGCCAGCGGGGACTATCCGAATGAGCAGTTCTTC.

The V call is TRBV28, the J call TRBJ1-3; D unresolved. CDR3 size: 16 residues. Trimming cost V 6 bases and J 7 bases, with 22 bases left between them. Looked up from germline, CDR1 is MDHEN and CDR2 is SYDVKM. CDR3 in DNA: TGTGCCAGCAGCCGAGACCTCACAAGTTCCCTTAACACCATATATTTT. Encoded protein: CASSRDLTSSLNTIYF.

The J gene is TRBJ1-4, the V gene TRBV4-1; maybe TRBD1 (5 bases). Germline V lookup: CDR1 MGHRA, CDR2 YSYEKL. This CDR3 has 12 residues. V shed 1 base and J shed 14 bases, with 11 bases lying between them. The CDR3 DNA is TGCGCCAGCAGCCAAGTCCCCGGGGGGCTGTTTTTT. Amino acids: CASSQVPGGLFF.

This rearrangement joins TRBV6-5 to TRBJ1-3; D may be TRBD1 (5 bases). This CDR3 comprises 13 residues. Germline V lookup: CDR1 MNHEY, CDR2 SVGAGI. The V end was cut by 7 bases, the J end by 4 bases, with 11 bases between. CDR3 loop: CASNPGPGNTIYF. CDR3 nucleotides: TGTGCCAGCAACCCGGGGCCAGGAAACACCATATATTTT.

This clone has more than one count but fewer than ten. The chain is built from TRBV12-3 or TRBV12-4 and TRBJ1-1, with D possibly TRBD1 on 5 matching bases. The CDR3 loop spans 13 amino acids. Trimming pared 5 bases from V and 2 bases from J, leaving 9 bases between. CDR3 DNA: TGTGCCAGCAGTCCGGGGGGAAACACTGAAGCTTTCTTT. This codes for CASSPGGNTEAFF.

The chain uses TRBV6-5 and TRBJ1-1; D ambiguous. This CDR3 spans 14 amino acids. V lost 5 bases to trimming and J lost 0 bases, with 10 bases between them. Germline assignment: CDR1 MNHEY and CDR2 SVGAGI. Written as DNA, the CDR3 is TGTGCCAGCAGTCCTAGGGTGCTGAACACTGAAGCTTTCTTT. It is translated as CASSPRVLNTEAFF.

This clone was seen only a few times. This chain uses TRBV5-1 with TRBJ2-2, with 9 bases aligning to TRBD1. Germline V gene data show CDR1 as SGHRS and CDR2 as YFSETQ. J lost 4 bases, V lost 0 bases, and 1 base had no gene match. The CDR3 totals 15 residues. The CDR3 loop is CASSLGGQGTGELFF. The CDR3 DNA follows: TGCGCCAGCAGCTTGGGGGGACAGGGCACCGGGGAGCTGTTTTTT.

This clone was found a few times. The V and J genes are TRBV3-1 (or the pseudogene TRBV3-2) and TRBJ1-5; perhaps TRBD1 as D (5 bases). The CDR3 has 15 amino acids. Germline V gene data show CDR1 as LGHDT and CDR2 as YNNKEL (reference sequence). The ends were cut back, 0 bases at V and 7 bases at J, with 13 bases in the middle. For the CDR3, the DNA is TGTGCCAGCAGCCAAGATTCAGGGCCCAGGCAGCCCCAGCATTTT. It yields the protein CASSQDSGPRQPQHF.

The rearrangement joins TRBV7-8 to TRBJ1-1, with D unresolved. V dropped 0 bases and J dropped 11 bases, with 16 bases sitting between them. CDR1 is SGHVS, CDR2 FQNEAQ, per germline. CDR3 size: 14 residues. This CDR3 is CASSLAQRTGGAFF. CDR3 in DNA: TGTGCCAGCAGCTTAGCGCAAAGGACCGGCGGTGCTTTCTTT.

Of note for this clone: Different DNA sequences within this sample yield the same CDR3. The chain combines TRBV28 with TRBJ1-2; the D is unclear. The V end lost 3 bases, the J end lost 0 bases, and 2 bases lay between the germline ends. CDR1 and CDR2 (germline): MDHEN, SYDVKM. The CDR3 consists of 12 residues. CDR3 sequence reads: CASSFPNYGYTF. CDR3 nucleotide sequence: TGTGCCAGCAGTTTCCCTAACTATGGCTACACCTTC.

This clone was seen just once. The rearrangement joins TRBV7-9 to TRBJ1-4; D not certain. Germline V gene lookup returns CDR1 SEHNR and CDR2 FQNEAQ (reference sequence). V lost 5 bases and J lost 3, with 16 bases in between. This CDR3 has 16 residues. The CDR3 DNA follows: TGTGCCAGCAGCCCTGGGTTACGGTCGGCTAATGAAAAACTGTTTTTT. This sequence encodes CASSPGLRSANEKLFF.

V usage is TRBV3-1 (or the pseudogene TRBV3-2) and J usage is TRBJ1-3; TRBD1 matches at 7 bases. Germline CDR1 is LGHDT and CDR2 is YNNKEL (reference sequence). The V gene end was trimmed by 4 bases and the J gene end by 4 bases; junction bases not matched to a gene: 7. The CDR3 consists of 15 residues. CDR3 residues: CASSRDSWGGNTIYF. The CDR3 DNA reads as TGTGCCAGCAGCCGGGACAGTTGGGGCGGAAACACCATATATTTT.

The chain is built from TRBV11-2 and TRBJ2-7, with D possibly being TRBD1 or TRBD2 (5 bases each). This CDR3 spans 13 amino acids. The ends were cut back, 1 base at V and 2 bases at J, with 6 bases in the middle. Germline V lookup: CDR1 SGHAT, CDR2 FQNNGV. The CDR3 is CASSLGGTYEQYF. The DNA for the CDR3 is TGTGCCAGCAGCTTAGGGGGGACCTACGAGCAGTACTTC.

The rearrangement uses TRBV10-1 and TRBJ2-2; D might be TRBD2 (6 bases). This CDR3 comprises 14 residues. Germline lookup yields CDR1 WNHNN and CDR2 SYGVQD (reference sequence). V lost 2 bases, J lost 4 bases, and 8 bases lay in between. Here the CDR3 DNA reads TGCGCCAGCAGTGAGCTGGGGGGCACCGGGGAGCTGTTTTTT. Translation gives CASSELGGTGELFF.